This T cell receptor beta chain was obtained from a study of siplizumab effects on memory and regulatory T cells. Study results and limitations: Naive T cells, seemingly more diverse than memory cells, seemed major alloresponse contributors. Siplizumab significantly brought down the alloreactive sequences that trace back to unstimulated CD4+ memory cells.

V was pared by 2 bases and J by 6 bases, with 14 bases between. The germline V gene has CDR1 SGHAT and CDR2 FQDESV (reference sequence). The CDR3 consists of 15 residues. The assay was immunoSEQ multiplex PCR, and TCRdb's table has in-frame clones only and misses some. The sample shows about 69,000 clones, approximately 89% of them seen only once. In the case of this clone: Its antigen is not known.

This receptor was taken from a human donor in good health. The V gene is TRBV11-1, the J gene TRBJ2-1; no definite D call. The sample taken for sequencing was Tregs sorted from blood. The DNA of the CDR3 is TGTGCCAGCAGCTTATTGAGGTTTTTGGGCAATGAGCAGTTCTTC. It codes for CASSLLRFLGNEQFF.